This T cell receptor beta chain was retrieved from a study of PD-1 blockade in classical Hodgkin lymphoma. As for time point: cycle 4 day 1 (C4D1), after more than five weeks of nivolumab. All the patients suffered relapse after autologous stem cell transplantation, and brentuximab vedotin exposure differed. Researchers pulled CD8+ T cells out of thawed PBMCs using magnetic negative selection. Relapsed/refractory classical Hodgkin lymphoma patients had complete, partial or progressive responses. Of note for this clone: Antigen unknown.

Libraries were prepared by immunoSEQ multiplex PCR; TCRdb keeps only in-frame clonotypes and omits some of them. The sample yields around 4,000 clones, 50% to 75% seen once. Whole-study findings and limits: Significant TCR diversity gains by C4D1 occurred in CD4+ but not CD8+ cells.

The V segment lost 0 bases and the J segment 2 bases; nucleotides outside the gene matches: 6. Looked up from germline, CDR1 is SNHLY and CDR2 is FYNNEI. The CDR3 contains 17 residues. This sequence joins TRBV2 and TRBJ2-7; TRBD2 aligns across 11 bases. The source was CD8+ T cells from blood, collected before the fourth cycle of nivolumab. This clonotype was sampled from a human donor with classical Hodgkin lymphoma. The CDR3 coding sequence is TGTGCCAGCAGTGAAGCCGGGACTAGCGGACTAACCTACGAGCAGTACTTC. Translated: CASSEAGTSGLTYEQYF.